These T cell receptor beta chains were read from a single sample in a study of blood T cell repertoires in COVID-19. Clones were sequenced by immunoSEQ multiplex PCR, and TCRdb holds only the in-frame ones, with some missing. Found here are around 110,000 clones, about 79% of them singletons; the top ten hold about 4.2%. Sequenced input: peripheral blood. These receptors all come from a woman in her 70s with acute or convalescent COVID-19. Both conserved end residues are trimmed from each CDR3. Rows give clone size only sometimes, using once, few, many, or a class for an expanded clone.

v_call: TRBV6-5; clone_size: few; cdr3_aa: ASSYSAPGETEAF
v_call: TRBV3-1/TRBV3-2; clone_size: .; cdr3_aa: ASSHWDRTNYGYT
v_call: TRBV9; clone_size: .; cdr3_aa: ASSSPGGGTRPNRETQY
v_call: TRBV5-1; clone_size: .; cdr3_aa: ASSSTGNNYGYT
v_call: TRBV4-2; clone_size: .; cdr3_aa: ASSQEMRGRETQY
v_call: TRBV12-2; clone_size: .; cdr3_aa: ASRLSNAPVGTELCNQPQH
v_call: TRBV9; clone_size: .; cdr3_aa: ASSVVPGGYNTGELF
v_call: TRBV6-2/TRBV6-3; clone_size: once; cdr3_aa: ASSRPTGMRPYEQY
v_call: TRBV11-3; clone_size: .; cdr3_aa: ASSLARTSGGAADTQY
v_call: TRBV7-9; clone_size: .; cdr3_aa: AIEVTYEQY
v_call: TRBV10-3; clone_size: .; cdr3_aa: AIRIDRGVTDTQY
v_call: TRBV5-1; clone_size: .; cdr3_aa: ASSLGENRGHYGYT
v_call: TRBV12-5; clone_size: .; cdr3_aa: ASGLMAGQFLSGANVLT
v_call: TRBV7-2; clone_size: .; cdr3_aa: ASSFIAGTNYEQY
v_call: TRBV10-3; clone_size: .; cdr3_aa: AIGEGGTGELF
v_call: TRBV19; clone_size: .; cdr3_aa: ASSIKDTWSNEKLF
v_call: TRBV6-5; clone_size: few; cdr3_aa: ASSYWSGLDTEAF
v_call: TRBV5-1; clone_size: .; cdr3_aa: ASSLVGGGNTEAF